This entry concerns a single TCR beta chain. No antigen is known for it. The data stem from a study of CD8 T cells in ankylosing spondylitis. Findings and limits, study-wide: What appeared characteristic of ankylosing spondylitis blood was a TCR beta motif of eight highly homologous variants.

MiXCR was run by TCRdb on the 5' RACE reads, yielding one entry per CDR3 protein. The profile shows 150,000 or so distinct CDR3 sequences, 25% to 35% of them singletons. The CDR3 is 16 residues long. Germline CDR1 reads SGHTA; CDR2 reads FQGNSA. V gave up 6 bases and J gave up 5 bases; unmatched junction bases: 12. The chain uses TRBV7-2 and TRBJ2-3; TRBD1 matches 9 bases. The sample taken for sequencing was synovial fluid, either unsorted or a sorted T cell fraction (not recorded which). This clonotype originated in a male donor with ankylosing spondylitis. Written as DNA, the CDR3 is TGTGCCAGCAGTTACCCCACAGGGGGCGGGGGAGATACGCAGTATTTT. Amino acids: CASSYPTGGGGDTQYF.